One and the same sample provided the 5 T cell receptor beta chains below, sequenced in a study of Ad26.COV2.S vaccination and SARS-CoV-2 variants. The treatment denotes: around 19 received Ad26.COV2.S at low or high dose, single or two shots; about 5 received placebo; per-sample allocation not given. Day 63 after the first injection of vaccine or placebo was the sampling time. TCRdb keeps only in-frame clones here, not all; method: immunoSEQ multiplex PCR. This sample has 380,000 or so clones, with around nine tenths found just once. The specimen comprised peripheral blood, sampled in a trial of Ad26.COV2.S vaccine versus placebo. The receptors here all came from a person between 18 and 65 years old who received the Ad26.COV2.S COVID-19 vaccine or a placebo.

The CDR3 DNA reads TGTGCCTGTTCCCCACAGCTGGGGCAGCCCCAGCATTTT. This sequence encodes CACSPQLGQPQHF. The chain recombines TRBV30 with TRBJ1-5; no firm D call. The CDR3 covers 13 residues. Germline V gene lookup returns CDR1 GTSNPN and CDR2 SVGIG (reference sequence). Trimming took 6 bases from V and 7 from J, leaving 16 bases between them.

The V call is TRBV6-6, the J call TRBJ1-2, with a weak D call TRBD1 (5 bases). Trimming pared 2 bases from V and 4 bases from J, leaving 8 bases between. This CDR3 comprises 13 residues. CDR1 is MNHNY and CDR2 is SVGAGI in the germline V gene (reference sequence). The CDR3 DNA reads TGTGCCAGCAGTTACACCGGGGCCTATGGCTACACCTTC. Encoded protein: CASSYTGAYGYTF.

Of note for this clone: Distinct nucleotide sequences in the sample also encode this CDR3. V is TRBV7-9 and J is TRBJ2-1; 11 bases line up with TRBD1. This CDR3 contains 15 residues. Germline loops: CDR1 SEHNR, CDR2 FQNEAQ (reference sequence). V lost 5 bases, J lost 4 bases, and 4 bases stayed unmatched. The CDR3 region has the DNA TGTGCCAGCAGCCCAGGGACAGGGGGATACAATGAGCAGTTCTTC. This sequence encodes CASSPGTGGYNEQFF.

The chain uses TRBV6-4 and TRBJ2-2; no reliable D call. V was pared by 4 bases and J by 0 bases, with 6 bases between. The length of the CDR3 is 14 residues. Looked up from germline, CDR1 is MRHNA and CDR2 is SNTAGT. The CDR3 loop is CASSVGPNTGELFF. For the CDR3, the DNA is TGTGCCAGCAGTGTGGGCCCGAACACCGGGGAGCTGTTTTTT.

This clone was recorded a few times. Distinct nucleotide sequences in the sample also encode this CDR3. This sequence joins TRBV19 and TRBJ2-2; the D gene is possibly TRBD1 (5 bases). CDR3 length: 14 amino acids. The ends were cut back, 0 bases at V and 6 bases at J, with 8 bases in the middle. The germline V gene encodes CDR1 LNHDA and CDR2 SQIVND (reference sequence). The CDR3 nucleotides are TGTGCCAGTAGTATAGAGGGCAGGGCCGGGGAGCTGTTTTTT. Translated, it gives CASSIEGRAGELFF.